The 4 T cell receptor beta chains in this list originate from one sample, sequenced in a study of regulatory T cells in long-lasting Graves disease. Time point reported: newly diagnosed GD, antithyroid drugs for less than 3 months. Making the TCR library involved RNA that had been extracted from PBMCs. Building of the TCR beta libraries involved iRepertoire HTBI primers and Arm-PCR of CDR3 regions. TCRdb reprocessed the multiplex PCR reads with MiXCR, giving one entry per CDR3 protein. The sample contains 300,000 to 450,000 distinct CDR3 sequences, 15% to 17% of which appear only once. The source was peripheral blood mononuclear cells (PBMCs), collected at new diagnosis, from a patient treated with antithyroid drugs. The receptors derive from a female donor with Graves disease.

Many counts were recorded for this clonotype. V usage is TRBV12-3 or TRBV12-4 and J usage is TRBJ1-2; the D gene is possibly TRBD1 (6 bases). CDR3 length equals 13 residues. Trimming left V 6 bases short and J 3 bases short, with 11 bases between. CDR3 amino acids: CASSPDSYYGYTF. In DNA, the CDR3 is TGTGCCAGCAGCCCGGACAGCTACTATGGCTACACCTTC.

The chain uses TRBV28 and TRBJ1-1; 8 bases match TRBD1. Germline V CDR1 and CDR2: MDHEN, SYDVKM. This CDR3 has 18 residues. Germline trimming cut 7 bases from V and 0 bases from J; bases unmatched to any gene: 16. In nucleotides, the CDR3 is TGTGCCAGCATCTCGGGCTGGCAGGGGGCTATTATGAACACTGAAGCTTTCTTT. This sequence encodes CASISGWQGAIMNTEAFF.

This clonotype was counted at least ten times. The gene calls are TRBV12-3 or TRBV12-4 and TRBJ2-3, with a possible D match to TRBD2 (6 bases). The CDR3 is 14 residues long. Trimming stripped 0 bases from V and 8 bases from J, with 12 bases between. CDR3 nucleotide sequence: TGTGCCAGCAGTTTAGCTAGCGGATGGGGTACGCAGTATTTT. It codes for CASSLASGWGTQYF.

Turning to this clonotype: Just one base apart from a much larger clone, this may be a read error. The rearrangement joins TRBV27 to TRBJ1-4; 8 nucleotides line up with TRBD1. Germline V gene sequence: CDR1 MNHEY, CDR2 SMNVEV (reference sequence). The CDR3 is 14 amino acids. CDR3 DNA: TGTGCCAGCAGTTTATGGACAGGGAATGGAAAACTGTTTTTT. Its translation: CASSLWTGNGKLFF.